This T cell receptor beta chain was recovered during a study of control samples from healthy donors and cancer patients. Some clones are missing from TCRdb's copy, which holds only in-frame ones; the method was immunoSEQ multiplex PCR. The repertoire holds about 130,000 clones, approximately 84% seen once, with roughly 1.9% in the top ten. The germline gives CDR1 MNHEY, CDR2 SVGAGI. This CDR3 contains 14 residues. V was pared by 5 bases and J by 3 bases, with 13 bases between. This TCR was sampled from a man aged 18 to 29 in good health. Sequenced input: blood. The V gene is TRBV6-5, the J gene TRBJ1-2; perhaps TRBD1 as D (6 bases). The CDR3 region is CASSIYRADYGYTF. In DNA form, the CDR3 reads TGTGCCAGCAGTATCTACAGGGCGGACTATGGCTACACCTTC.